This T cell receptor (beta chain) was sequenced for a study of T cell changes during pregnancy in multiple sclerosis. The assay was immunoSEQ multiplex PCR, and TCRdb's table has in-frame clones only and misses some. Found here are tens of thousands of clones, approximately 89% of them singletons; the top ten hold 1.2%. The CDR3 runs to 14 residues. The germline gives CDR1 PRHDT, CDR2 FYEKMQ (reference sequence). V was trimmed by 2 bases and J by 4 bases, leaving 11 bases between them. The chain employs TRBV13 and TRBJ1-2; a weak D match, TRBD1 (5 bases). The sequencing used CD4+ T cells from peripheral blood mononuclear cells, collected in the first trimester of pregnancy. The sequence derives from a female donor with multiple sclerosis, enrolled in a pregnancy study. CDR3 coding DNA: TGTGCCAGCAGCTTAACGGGGGTCGTCTATGGCTACACCTTC. Translating gives CASSLTGVVYGYTF.